The following is a T cell receptor beta chain sequence with its context. Repertoires were generated with immunoSEQ multiplex PCR, while TCRdb's copy carries only in-frame clones and drops some. The sample contains 350,000 to 450,000 clones, 70% to 90% of which appear only once. The data stem from a study of blood T cell repertoires in COVID-19. CDR3 length: 15 amino acids. V was pared by 2 bases and J by 8 bases, with 15 bases between. CDR1 is MDHEN, CDR2 SYDVKM, per germline. This chain connects TRBV28 to TRBJ1-4; TRBD1 is a possible D gene (6 bases). This TCR was sampled from a woman aged 18-29 years who had been exposed to COVID-19. The sequencing sample was made of PBMCs or T cells enriched from blood (not recorded which). The CDR3 nucleotides read TGTGCCAGCAGTTTACGGCGGCAGGGGCTAGAAAAACTGTTTTTT. Its protein product is CASSLRRQGLEKLFF.